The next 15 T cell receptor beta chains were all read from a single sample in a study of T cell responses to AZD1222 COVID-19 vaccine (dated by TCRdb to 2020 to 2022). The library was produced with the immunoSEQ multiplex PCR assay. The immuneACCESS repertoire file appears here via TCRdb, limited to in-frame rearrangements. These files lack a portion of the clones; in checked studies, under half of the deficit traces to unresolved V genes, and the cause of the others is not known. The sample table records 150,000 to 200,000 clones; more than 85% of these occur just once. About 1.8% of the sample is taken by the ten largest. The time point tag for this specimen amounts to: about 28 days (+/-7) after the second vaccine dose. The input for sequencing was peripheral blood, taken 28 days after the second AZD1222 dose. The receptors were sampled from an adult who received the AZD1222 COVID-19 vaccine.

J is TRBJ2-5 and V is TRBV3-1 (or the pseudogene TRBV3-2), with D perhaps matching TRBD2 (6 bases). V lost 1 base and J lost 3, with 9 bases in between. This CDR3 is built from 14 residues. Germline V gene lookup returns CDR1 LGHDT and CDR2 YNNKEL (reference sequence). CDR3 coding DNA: TGTGCCAGCAGCCAAGGAGGACTAAAAGAGACCCAGTACTTC. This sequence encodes CASSQGGLKETQYF.

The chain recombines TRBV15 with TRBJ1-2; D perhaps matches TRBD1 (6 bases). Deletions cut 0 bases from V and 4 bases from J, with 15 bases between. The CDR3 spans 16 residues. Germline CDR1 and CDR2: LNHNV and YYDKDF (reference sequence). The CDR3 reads CATSRDRGALVYGYTF. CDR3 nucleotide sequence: TGTGCCACCAGCAGAGATCGGGGGGCGCTCGTCTATGGCTACACCTTC.

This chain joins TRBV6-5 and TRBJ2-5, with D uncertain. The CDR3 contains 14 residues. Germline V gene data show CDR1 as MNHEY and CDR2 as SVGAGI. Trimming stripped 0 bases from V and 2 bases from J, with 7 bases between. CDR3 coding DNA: TGTGCCAGCAGTTACTCGGGCAGGCAAGAGACCCAGTACTTC. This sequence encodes CASSYSGRQETQYF.

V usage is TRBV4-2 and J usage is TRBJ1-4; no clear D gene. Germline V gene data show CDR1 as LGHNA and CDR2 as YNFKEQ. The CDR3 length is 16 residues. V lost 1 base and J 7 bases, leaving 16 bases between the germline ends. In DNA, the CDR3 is TGTGCCAGCAGCCAAGTTATGGTGTCCGTGGGTGAAAAACTGTTTTTT. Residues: CASSQVMVSVGEKLFF.

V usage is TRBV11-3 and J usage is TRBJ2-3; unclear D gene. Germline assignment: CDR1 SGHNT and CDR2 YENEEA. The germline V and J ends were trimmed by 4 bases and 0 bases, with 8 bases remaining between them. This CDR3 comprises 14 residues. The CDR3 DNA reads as TGTGCCAGCAGCTGGACCACAAGCACAGATACGCAGTATTTT. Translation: CASSWTTSTDTQYF. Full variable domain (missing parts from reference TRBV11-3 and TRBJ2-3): EAGVVQSPRYKIIEKKQPVAFWCNPISGHNTLYWYLQNLGQGPELLIRYENEEAVDDSQLPKDRFSAERLKGVDSTLKIQPAELGDSAVYLCASSWTTSTDTQYFGPGTRLTVL.

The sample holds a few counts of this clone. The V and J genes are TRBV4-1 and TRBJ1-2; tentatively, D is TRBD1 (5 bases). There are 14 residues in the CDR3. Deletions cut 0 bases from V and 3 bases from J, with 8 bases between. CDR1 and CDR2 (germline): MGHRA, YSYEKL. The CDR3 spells CASSQDREDYGYTF. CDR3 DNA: TGCGCCAGCAGCCAAGACAGGGAGGACTATGGCTACACCTTC.

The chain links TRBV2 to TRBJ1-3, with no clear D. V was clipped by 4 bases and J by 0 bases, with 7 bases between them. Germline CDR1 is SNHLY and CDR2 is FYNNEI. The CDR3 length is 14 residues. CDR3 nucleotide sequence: TGTGCCAGCAGTGCAGGATTCTCTGGAAACACCATATATTTT. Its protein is CASSAGFSGNTIYF.

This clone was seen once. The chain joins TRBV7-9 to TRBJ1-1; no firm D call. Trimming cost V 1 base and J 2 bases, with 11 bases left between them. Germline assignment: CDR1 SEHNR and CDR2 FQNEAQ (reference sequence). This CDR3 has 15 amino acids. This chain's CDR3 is CASSLVAALNTEAFF. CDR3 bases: TGTGCCAGCAGCTTAGTAGCGGCTCTTAACACTGAAGCTTTCTTT.

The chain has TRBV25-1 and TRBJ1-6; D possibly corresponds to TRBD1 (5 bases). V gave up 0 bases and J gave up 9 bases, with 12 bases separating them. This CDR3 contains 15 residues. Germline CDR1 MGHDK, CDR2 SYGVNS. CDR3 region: CASSEYRGSVSPLHF. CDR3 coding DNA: TGTGCCAGCAGTGAATATCGGGGCAGTGTTTCACCCCTCCACTTT.

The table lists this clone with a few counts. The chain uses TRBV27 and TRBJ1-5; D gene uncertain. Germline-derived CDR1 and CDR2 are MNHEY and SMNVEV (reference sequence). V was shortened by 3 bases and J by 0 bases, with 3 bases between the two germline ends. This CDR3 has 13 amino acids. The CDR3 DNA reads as TGTGCCAGCAGTTTTAGTAGCAATCAGCCCCAGCATTTT. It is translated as CASSFSSNQPQHF.

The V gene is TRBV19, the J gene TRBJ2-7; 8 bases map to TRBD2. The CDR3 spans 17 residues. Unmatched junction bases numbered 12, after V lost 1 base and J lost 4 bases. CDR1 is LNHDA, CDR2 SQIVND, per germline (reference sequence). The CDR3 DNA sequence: TGTGCCAGTAGTATAGCCGGATCAGCGGGAGCTTCATACGAGCAGTACTTC. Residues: CASSIAGSAGASYEQYF.

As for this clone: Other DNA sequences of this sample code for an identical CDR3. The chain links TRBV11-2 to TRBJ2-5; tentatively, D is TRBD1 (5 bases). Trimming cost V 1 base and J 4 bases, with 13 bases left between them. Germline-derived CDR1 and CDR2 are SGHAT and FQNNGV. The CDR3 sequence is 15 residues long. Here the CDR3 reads CASSLVRGRLETQYF. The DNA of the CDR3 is TGTGCCAGCAGCTTAGTTAGGGGTCGATTAGAGACCCAGTACTTC.

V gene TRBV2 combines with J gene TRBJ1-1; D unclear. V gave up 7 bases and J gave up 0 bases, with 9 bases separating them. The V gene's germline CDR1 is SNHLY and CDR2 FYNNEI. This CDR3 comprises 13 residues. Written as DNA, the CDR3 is TGTGCCAGCAATCCGTGGATGAACACTGAAGCTTTCTTT. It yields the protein CASNPWMNTEAFF. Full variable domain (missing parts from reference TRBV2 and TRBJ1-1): EPEVTQTPSHQVTQMGQEVILRCVPISNHLYFYWYRQILGQKVEFLVSFYNNEISEKSEIFDDQFSVERPDGSNFTLKIRSTKLEDSAMYFCASNPWMNTEAFFGQGTRLTVV.

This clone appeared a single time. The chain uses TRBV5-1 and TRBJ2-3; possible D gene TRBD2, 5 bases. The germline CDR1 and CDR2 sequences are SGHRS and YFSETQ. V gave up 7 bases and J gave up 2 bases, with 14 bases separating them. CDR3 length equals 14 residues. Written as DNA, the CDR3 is TGCGCCAGCCGATTCGGGGTGTTCACAGATACGCAGTATTTT. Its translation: CASRFGVFTDTQYF.

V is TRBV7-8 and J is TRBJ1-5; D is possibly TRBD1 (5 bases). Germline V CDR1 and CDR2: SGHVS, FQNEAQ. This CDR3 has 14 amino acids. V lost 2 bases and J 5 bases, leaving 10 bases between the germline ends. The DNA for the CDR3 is TGTGCCAGCAGCTTAACAGGAAGGCATCAGCCCCAGCATTTT. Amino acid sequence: CASSLTGRHQPQHF.